These 8 T cell receptor beta chains originate from one sample sequenced in a study of T cell changes during pregnancy in multiple sclerosis. This table comes from immunoSEQ multiplex PCR, and its TCRdb copy is limited to in-frame clones, with some not included. The sample records tens of thousands of clones, approximately 92% being singletons. This specimen was CD4+ T cells from peripheral blood mononuclear cells, taken in the third trimester of pregnancy. These receptors came from a female donor with multiple sclerosis, enrolled in a pregnancy study.

The V call is TRBV28, the J call TRBJ1-1; no firm D call. The CDR3 runs to 13 residues. CDR1 and CDR2 (germline): MDHEN, SYDVKM. Trimming took 7 bases from V and 5 from J, leaving 14 bases between them. Here the CDR3 reads CASMQARFTEAFF. The CDR3 bases are TGTGCCAGCATGCAGGCCCGGTTTACTGAAGCTTTCTTT.

The chain recombines TRBV29-1 with TRBJ2-5, with 7 bases matching TRBD1. CDR1 is SQVTM and CDR2 is ANQGSEA in the germline V gene. The CDR3 loop spans 15 amino acids. The V segment lost 6 bases and the J segment 4 bases; nucleotides outside the gene matches: 14. The CDR3 coding sequence is TGCAGCGTCTGCCCGACCCGTAACAGGGGAGAGACCCAGTACTTC. Translated: CSVCPTRNRGETQYF. The variable domain in full, completed from reference TRBV29-1 and TRBJ2-5, reads SAVISQKPSRDICQRGTSLTIQCQVDSQVTMMFWYRQQPGQSLTLIATANQGSEATYESGFVIDKFPISRPNLTFSTLTVSNMSPEDSSIYLCSVCPTRNRGETQYFGPGTRLLVL.

This rearrangement joins TRBV15 to TRBJ2-7; weak D call: TRBD1 (5 bases). With 0 bases removed from V and 2 bases from J, the gap between germline ends came to 17 bases. The CDR3 extends over 17 amino acids. Germline V lookup: CDR1 LNHNV, CDR2 YYDKDF (reference sequence). Here the CDR3 DNA reads TGTGCCACCAGCAGAGATATCCCCCAGGGCCGGGCCTACGAGCAGTACTTC. This codes for CATSRDIPQGRAYEQYF.

V gene TRBV5-4 combines with J gene TRBJ2-5, with D tentatively TRBD1 (6 bases). Germline CDR1 SGHNT, CDR2 YYREEE (reference sequence). The CDR3 length is 13 residues. Trimming removed 4 bases at V and 7 bases at J, with 14 bases between. The DNA for the CDR3 is TGTGCCAGCAGCCCCAGGGGCGGACGGACCCAGTACTTC. This sequence encodes CASSPRGGRTQYF. The entire variable domain, with the rest obtained from reference TRBV5-4 and TRBJ2-5, is as follows: ETGVTQSPTHLIKTRGQQVTLRCSSQSGHNTVSWYQQALGQGPQFIFQYYREEENGRGNFPPRFSGLQFPNYSSELNVNALELDDSALYLCASSPRGGRTQYFGPGTRLLVL.

This rearrangement joins TRBV6-6 to TRBJ2-7; 7 bases are shared with TRBD1. Germline CDR1 and CDR2: MNHNY and SVGAGI (reference sequence). The junction had 8 bases not matched to a gene; V was cut back by 6 bases and J by 3 bases. The CDR3 is 14 amino acids. As DNA, the CDR3 is TGTGCCAGCAGCGGACCGGGACAGAACTACGAGCAGTACTTC. This codes for CASSGPGQNYEQYF.

The chain joins TRBV30 to TRBJ2-1, with 8 bases matching TRBD1. The V and J ends lost 0 bases and 1 base, in that order; junction bases with no gene match: 8. The CDR3 loop spans 17 amino acids. Germline-derived CDR1 and CDR2 are GTSNPN and SVGIG (reference sequence). CDR3 protein: CAWSVLQGAGSYNEQFF. In nucleotides, the CDR3 is TGTGCCTGGAGTGTCTTGCAGGGGGCGGGGTCCTACAATGAGCAGTTCTTC.

In DNA form, the CDR3 reads TGTGCCAGCAGTTATTTCGGGAGTTCCTACAATGAGCAGTTCTTC. It translates to CASSYFGSSYNEQFF. The chain uses TRBV6-5 and TRBJ2-1; possibly TRBD2 for D (6 bases). V gave up 3 bases and J gave up 1 base, with 10 bases separating them. Looked up from germline, CDR1 is MNHEY and CDR2 is SVGAGI. The CDR3 consists of 15 residues.

CDR3 sequence reads: CASSPDSEDIQYF. DNA for the CDR3: TGTGCCAGCTCACCCGACAGTGAGGACATTCAGTACTTC. This sequence joins TRBV18 and TRBJ2-4; possible D gene TRBD1, 5 bases. The CDR3 sequence is 13 residues long. The V end lost 3 bases, the J end lost 8 bases, and 11 bases lay between the germline ends. Germline V gene sequence: CDR1 KGHSH, CDR2 LQKENI.